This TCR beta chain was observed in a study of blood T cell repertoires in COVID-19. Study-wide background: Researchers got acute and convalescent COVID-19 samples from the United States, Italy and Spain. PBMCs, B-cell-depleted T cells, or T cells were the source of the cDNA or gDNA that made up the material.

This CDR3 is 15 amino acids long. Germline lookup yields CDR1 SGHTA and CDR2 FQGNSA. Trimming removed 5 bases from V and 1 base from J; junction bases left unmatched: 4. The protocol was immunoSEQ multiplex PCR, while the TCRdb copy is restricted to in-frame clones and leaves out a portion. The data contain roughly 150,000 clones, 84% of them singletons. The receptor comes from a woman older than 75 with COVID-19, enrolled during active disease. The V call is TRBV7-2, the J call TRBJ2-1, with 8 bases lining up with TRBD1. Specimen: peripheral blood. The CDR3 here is CASSPDRGSYNEQFF. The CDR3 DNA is TGTGCCAGCAGCCCAGACAGGGGTTCCTACAATGAGCAGTTCTTC.